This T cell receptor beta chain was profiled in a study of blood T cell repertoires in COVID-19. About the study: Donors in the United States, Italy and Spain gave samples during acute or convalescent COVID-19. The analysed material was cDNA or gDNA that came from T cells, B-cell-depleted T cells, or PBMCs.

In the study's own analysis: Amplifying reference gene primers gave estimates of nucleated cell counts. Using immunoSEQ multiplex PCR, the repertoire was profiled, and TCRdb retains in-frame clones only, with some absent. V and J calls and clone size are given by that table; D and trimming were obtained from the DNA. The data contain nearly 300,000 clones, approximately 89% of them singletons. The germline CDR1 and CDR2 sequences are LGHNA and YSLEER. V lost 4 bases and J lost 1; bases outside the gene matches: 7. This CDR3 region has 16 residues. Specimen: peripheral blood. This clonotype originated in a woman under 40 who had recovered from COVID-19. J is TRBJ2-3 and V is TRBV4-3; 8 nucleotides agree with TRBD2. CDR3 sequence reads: CASSLLRGDGTDTQYF. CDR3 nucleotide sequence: TGCGCCAGCAGCCTCCTGCGGGGGGACGGCACAGATACGCAGTATTTT.